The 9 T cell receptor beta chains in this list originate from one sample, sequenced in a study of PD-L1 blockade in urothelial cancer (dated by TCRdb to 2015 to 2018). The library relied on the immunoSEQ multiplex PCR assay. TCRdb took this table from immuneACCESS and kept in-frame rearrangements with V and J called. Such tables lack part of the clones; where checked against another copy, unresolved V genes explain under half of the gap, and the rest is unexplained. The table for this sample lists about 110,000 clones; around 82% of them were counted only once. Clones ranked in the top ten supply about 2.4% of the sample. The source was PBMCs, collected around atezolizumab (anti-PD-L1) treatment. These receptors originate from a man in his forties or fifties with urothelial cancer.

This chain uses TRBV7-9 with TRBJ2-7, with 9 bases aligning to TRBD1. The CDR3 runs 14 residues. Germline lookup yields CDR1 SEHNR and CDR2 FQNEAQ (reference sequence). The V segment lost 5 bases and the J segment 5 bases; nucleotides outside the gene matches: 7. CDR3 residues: CASSRRDRANEQYF. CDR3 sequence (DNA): TGTGCCAGCAGCCGCCGGGACAGGGCCAACGAGCAGTACTTC.

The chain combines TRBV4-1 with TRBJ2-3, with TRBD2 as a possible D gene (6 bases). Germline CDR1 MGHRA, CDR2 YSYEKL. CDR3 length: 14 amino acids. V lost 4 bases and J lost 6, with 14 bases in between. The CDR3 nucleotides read TGCGCCAGCAGCCCCGGGACTTCAAGGGATACGCAGTATTTT. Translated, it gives CASSPGTSRDTQYF.

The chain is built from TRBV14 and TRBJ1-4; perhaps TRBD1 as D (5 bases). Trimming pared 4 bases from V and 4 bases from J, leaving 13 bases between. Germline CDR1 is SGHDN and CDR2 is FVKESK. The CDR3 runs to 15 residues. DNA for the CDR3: TGTGCCAGCAGCCGATCACAGGCTTATAATGAAAAACTGTTTTTT. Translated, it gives CASSRSQAYNEKLFF.

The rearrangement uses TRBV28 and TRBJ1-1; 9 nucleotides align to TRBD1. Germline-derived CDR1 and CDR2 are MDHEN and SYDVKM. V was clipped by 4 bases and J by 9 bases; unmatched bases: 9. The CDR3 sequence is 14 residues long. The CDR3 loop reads CASSSGTGFNKAFF. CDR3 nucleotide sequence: TGTGCCAGCAGTTCAGGGACAGGGTTTAATAAAGCTTTCTTT.

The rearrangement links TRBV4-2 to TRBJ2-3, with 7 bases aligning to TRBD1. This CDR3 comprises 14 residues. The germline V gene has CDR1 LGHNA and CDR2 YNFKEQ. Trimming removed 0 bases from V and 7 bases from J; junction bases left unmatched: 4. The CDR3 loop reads CASSQEGGQHTQYF. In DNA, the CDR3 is TGTGCCAGCAGCCAAGAAGGGGGACAGCATACGCAGTATTTT.

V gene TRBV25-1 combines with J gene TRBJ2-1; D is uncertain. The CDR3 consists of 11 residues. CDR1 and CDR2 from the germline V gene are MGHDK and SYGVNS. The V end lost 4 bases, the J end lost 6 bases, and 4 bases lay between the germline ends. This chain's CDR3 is CASSVLNEQFF. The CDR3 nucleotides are TGTGCCAGCAGTGTACTCAATGAGCAGTTCTTC.

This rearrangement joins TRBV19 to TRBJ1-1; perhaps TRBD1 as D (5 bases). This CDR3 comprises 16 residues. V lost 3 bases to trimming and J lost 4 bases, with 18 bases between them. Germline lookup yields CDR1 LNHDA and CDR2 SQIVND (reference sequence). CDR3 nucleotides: TGTGCCAGTAGTATGGGGACGTTTCCGGGAGGCACTGAAGCTTTCTTT. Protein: CASSMGTFPGGTEAFF.

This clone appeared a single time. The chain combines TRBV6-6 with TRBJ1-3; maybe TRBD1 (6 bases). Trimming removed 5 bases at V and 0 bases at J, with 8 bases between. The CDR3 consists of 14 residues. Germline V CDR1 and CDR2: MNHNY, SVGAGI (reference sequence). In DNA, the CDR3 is TGTGCCAGCAGTGGACAGAACTCTGGAAACACCATATATTTT. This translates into CASSGQNSGNTIYF.

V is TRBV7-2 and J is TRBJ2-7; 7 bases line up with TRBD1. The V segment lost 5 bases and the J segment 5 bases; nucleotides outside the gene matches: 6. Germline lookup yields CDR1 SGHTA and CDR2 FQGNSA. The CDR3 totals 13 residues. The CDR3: CASSPRGGHEQYF. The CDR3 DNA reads TGTGCCAGCAGCCCTAGAGGGGGCCACGAGCAGTACTTC. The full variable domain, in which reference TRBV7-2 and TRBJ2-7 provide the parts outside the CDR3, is GAGVSQSPSNKVTEKGKDVELRCDPISGHTALYWYRQSLGQGLEFLIYFQGNSAPDKSGLPSDRFSAERTGGSVSTLTIQRTQQEDSAVYLCASSPRGGHEQYFGPGTRLTVT.